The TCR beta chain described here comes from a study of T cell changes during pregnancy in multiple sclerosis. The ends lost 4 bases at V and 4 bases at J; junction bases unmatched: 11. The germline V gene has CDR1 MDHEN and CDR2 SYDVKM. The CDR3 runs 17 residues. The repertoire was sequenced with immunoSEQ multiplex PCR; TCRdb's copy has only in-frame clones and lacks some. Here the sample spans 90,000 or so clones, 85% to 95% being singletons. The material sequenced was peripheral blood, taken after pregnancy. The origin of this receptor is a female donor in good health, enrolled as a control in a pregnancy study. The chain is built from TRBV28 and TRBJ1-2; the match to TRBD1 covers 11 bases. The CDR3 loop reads CASSSGQGGSFSYGYTF. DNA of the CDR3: TGTGCCAGCAGTTCGGGACAGGGGGGATCCTTCTCCTATGGCTACACCTTC.